This paragraph reports one TCR beta chain. J was trimmed by 0 bases and V by 4 bases; bases with no gene match: 3. CDR1 and CDR2 (germline): SNHLY, FYNNEI. This CDR3 region has 17 residues. Time point specified: before trial treatment. The data belong to a study of low-dose radiotherapy and immunotherapy resistance in tumors. Looking at the study overall: The study delivered 0.5 Gy per fraction every 2 weeks to Cohort 1, totaling 6.5 Gy.

TRAV and TRBV primers primed cDNA for both TCRalpha and TCRbeta. Over roughly 20 PCR cycles, TCRs were amplified from a constant-region primer and V-primer adapter. One entry per CDR3 protein results from TCRdb running MiXCR on the reads. The sample shows roughly 60,000 distinct CDR3 sequences, about 23% of them seen only once. This sample comprised PBMCs, obtained before treatment. This chain joins TRBV2 and TRBJ2-1; TRBD2 agrees at 13 bases. The sequence was collected from a male donor with prostate cancer. CDR3 residues: CASSGLAGGLSYNEQFF. CDR3 nucleotides: TGTGCCAGCAGTGGACTAGCGGGGGGCCTCTCCTACAATGAGCAGTTCTTC.